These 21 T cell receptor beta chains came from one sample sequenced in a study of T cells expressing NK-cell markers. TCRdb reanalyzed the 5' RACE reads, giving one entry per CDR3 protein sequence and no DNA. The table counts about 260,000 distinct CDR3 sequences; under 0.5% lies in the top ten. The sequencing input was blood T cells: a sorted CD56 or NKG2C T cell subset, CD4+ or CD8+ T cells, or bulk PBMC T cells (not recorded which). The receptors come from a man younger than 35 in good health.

The CDR3 reads CASSQGGNEQFF. This chain links TRBV12-3 or TRBV12-4 with TRBJ2-1; TCRdb's D gene call, TRBD2, goes unchecked for lack of DNA. The CDR3 runs 12 residues.

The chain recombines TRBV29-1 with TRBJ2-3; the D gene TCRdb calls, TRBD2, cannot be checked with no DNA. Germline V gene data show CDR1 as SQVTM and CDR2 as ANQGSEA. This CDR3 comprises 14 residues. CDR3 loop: CSVGVNLVADTQYF.

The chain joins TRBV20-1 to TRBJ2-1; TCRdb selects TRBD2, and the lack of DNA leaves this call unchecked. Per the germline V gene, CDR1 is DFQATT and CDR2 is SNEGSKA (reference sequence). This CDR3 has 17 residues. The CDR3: CSARDATSGILHNEQFF.

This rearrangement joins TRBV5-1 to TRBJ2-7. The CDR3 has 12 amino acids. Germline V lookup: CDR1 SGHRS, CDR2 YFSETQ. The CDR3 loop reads CASSWDRTEQYF.

The CDR3 sequence: CASSAGGAVNEQFF. The chain combines TRBV12-3 or TRBV12-4 with TRBJ2-1; as DNA is missing, the TRBD1 call by TCRdb cannot be tested. The CDR3 consists of 14 residues.

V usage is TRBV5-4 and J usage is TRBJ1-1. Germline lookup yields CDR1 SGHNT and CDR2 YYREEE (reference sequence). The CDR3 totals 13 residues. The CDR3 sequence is CASSQDRNTEAFF.

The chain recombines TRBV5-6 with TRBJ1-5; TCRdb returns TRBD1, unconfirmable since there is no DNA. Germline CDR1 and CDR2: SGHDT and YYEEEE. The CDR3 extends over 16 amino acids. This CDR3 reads CASSPGPGGSNQPQHF.

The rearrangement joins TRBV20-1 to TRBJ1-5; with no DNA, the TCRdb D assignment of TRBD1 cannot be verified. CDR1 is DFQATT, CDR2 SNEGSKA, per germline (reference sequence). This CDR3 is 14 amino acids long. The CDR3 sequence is CSASGTGQRQPQHF.

The CDR3: CSTEAGRSYGYTF. This chain uses TRBV20-1 with TRBJ1-2. The CDR3 is 13 amino acids. CDR1 and CDR2 (germline): DFQATT, SNEGSKA (reference sequence).

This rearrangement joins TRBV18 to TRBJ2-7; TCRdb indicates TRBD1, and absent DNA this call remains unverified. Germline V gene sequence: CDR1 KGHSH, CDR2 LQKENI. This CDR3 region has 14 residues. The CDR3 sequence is CASSYATGEYEQYF.

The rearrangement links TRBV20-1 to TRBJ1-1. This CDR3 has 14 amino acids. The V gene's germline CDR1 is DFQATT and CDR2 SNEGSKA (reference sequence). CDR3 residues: CSARDRPSGTEAFF.

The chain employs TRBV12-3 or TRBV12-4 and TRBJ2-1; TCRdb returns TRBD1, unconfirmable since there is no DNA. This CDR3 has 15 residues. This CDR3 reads CASSLSGVDYNEQFF.

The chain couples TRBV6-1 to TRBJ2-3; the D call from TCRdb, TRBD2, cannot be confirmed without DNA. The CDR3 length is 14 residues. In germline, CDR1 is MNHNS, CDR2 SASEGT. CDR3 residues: CASAPNGGTDTQYF.

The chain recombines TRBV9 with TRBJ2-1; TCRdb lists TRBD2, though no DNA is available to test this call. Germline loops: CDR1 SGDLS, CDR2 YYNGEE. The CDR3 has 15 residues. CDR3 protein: CASSVGAGKGNEQFF.

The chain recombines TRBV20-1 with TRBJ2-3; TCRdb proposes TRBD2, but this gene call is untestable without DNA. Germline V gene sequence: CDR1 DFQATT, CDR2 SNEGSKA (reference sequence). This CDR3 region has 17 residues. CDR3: CSARVIASGRRADTQYF.

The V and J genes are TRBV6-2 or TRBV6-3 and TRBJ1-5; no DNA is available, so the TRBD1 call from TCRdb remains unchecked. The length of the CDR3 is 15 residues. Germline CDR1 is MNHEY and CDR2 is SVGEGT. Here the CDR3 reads CASSTGRSSNQPQHF.

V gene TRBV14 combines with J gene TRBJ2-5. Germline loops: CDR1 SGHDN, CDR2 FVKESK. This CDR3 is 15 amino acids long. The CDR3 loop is CASSQPEGYQETQYF.

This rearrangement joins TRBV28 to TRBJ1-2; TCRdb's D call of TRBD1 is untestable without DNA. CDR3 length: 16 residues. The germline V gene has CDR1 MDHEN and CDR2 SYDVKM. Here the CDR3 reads CASSILQGAKNYGYTF.

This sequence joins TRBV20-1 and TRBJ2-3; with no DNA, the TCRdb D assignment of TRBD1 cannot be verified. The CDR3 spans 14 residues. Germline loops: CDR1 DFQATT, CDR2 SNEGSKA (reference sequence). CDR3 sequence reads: CSGNIRDSTDTQYF.

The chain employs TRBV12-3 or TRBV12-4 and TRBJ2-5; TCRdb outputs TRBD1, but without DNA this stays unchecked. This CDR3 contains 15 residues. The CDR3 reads CASRRGQGFLETQYF.

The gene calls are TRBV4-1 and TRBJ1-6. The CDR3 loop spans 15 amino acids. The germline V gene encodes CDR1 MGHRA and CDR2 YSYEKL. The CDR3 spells CASSQEGWNNSPLHF.